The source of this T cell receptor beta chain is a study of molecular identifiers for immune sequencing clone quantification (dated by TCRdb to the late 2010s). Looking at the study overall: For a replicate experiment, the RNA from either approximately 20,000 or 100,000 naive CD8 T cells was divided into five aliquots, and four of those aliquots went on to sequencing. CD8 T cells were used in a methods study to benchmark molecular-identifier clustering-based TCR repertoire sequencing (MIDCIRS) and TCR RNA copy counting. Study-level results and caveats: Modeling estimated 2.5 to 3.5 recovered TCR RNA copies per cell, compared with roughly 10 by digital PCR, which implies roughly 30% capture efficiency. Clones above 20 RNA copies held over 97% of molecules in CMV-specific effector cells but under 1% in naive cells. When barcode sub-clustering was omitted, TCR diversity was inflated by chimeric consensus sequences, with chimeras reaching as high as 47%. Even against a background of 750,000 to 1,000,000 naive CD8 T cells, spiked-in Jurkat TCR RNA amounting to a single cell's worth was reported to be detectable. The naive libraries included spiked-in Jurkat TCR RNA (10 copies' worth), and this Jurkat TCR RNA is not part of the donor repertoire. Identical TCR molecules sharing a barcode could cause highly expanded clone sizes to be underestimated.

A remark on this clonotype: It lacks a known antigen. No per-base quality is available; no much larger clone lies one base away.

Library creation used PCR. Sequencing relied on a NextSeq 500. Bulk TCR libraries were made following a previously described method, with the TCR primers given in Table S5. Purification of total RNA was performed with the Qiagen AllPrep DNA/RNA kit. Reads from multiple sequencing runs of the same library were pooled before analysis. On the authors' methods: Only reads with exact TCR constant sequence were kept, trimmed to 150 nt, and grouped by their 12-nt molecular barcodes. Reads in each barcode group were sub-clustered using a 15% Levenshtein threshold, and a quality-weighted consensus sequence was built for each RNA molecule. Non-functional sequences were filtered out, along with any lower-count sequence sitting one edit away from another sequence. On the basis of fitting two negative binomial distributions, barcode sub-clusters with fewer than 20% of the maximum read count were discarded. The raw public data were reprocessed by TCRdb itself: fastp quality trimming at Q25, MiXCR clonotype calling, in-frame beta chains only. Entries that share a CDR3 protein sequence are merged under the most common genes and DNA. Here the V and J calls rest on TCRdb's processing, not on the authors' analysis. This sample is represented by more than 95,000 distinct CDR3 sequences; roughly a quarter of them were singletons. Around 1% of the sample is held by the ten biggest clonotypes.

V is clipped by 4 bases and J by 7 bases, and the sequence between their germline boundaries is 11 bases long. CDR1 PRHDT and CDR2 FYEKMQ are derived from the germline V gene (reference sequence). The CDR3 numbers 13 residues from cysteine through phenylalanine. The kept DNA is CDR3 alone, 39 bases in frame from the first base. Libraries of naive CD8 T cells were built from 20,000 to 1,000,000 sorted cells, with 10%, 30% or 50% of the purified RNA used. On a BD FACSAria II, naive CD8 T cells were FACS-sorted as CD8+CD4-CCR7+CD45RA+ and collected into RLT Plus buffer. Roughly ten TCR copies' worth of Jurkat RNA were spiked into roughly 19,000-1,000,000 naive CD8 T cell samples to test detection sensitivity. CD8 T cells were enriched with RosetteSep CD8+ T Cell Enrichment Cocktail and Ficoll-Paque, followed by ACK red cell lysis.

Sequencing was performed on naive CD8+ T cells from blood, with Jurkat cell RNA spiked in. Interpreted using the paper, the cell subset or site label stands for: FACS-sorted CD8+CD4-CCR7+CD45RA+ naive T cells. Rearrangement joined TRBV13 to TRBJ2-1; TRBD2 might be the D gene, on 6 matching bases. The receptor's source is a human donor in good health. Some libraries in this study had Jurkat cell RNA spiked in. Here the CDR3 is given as CASSSGLLNEQFF. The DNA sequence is TGTGCCAGCAGCTCTGGACTACTGAATGAGCAGTTCTTC.